The rows below give T cell receptor beta chains drawn from one sample of a study of cytomegalovirus exposure and HLA in healthy donors. Data came from immunoSEQ multiplex PCR; TCRdb stores just in-frame clones and leaves some out. Of about 160,000 clones listed, roughly 96% are singletons. Sequencing was carried out using PBMCs. The receptor source for this set is a woman aged 18 to 35 in good health and CMV-seronegative. The CDR3 runs from the conserved cysteine through the conserved F or W. A D gene is named only where the DNA matches it firmly. Size values are once, few and many counts, or a class for expanded clones, and some rows have none.

J gene	D gene	clone size	V gene	CDR3 protein	CDR3 DNA
TRBJ1-1	-	-	TRBV5-4	CASSLTGNEAFF	TGTGCCAGCAGCTTGACAGGAAATGAAGCTTTCTTT
TRBJ2-2	TRBD1	-	TRBV7-9	CASGGQGANTGELFF	TGTGCCAGCGGGGGACAGGGGGCGAACACCGGGGAGCTGTTTTTT
TRBJ1-3	-	-	TRBV4-1	CASSQASGEGGNTIYF	TGCGCCAGCAGCCAAGCCTCAGGGGAAGGTGGAAACACCATATATTTT
TRBJ1-2	-	-	TRBV6-1	CASSEAGHGTYGYTF	TGTGCCAGCAGTGAAGCGGGACACGGAACGTATGGCTACACCTTC
TRBJ2-4	TRBD2	-	TRBV2	CASSVREGIENIQYF	TGTGCCAGCAGTGTCCGGGAGGGGATCGAAAACATTCAGTACTTC
TRBJ1-4	-	-	TRBV23-1	CASSQGGGLATNEKLFF	TGCGCCAGCAGTCAGGGTGGGGGGTTAGCGACTAATGAAAAACTGTTTTTT
TRBJ2-1	-	-	TRBV27	CASSLYRDNEQFF	TGTGCCAGCAGTTTATATCGCGACAATGAGCAGTTCTTC
TRBJ2-5	-	-	TRBV4-2	CASSGGHQETQYF	TGTGCCAGCAGCGGAGGTCACCAAGAGACCCAGTACTTC
TRBJ1-3	-	-	TRBV4-1	CASSQVVRGPPGNTIYF	TGCGCCAGCAGCCAAGTGGTCAGGGGTCCACCTGGAAACACCATATATTTT
TRBJ2-7	TRBD1	-	TRBV30	CAWSRDRGYEQYF	TGTGCCTGGAGTCGGGACAGGGGCTACGAGCAGTACTTC
TRBJ1-4	TRBD1	-	TRBV7-2	CASSLGRGLYEKLFF	TGTGCCAGCAGCTTAGGCAGGGGGCTGTATGAAAAACTGTTTTTT
TRBJ1-1	-	-	TRBV11-1	CASSLGLTGGTEAFF	TGTGCCAGCAGCTTAGGATTAACGGGTGGCACTGAAGCTTTCTTT
TRBJ2-3	TRBD2	-	TRBV5-8	CASSLRGAGGDTQYF	TGTGCCAGCAGTCTGCGGGGGGCCGGGGGAGATACGCAGTATTTT
TRBJ2-3	TRBD2	-	TRBV30	CAWSTDLGLAGGAVADTQYF	TGTGCCTGGAGTACCGACCTCGGACTAGCGGGGGGGGCAGTAGCAGATACGCAGTATTTT
TRBJ2-1	TRBD1	-	TRBV15	CATSTNRGQATYNEQFF	TGTGCCACCAGCACCAACCGTGGACAGGCGACCTACAATGAGCAGTTCTTC
TRBJ2-5	-	-	TRBV2	CASSLRHRETQYF	TGTGCCAGCAGCCTGAGGCACCGCGAGACCCAGTACTTC
TRBJ2-5	-	-	TRBV11-2	CASSSLQETQYF	TGTGCCAGCAGCTCCTTACAAGAGACCCAGTACTTC
TRBJ2-3	TRBD2	-	TRBV5-4	CASSLGGLAGGLDTQYF	TGTGCCAGCAGCTTGGGGGGACTAGCGGGGGGTCTAGATACGCAGTATTTT
TRBJ2-5	TRBD2	once	TRBV30	CAWSEGLAGGQETQYF	TGTGCCTGGAGTGAGGGACTAGCGGGGGGGCAGGAGACCCAGTACTTC
TRBJ1-1	-	-	TRBV28	CASSPGRGTEAFF	TGTGCCAGCAGCCCCGGGAGGGGGACTGAAGCTTTCTTT
TRBJ2-1	TRBD2	once	TRBV5-4	CASSGGQRGTGRGNEQFF	TGTGCCAGCAGCGGGGGTCAGCGGGGGACCGGCCGGGGCAATGAGCAGTTCTTC
TRBJ2-5	TRBD2	-	TRBV5-1	CASSDLAGGQETQYF	TGCGCCAGCAGCGACCTAGCGGGGGGGCAAGAGACCCAGTACTTC
TRBJ2-3	TRBD2	-	TRBV7-2	CASRSSGGKPDTQYF	TGTGCCAGCAGGAGTAGCGGGGGGAAGCCAGATACGCAGTATTTT
TRBJ2-5	TRBD1	once	TRBV4-3	CASSQSIYRGKETQYF	TGCGCCAGCAGCCAGTCAATCTACAGGGGCAAGGAGACCCAGTACTTC
TRBJ2-7	TRBD1	-	TRBV6-5	CASIRGQGFPEQYF	TGTGCCAGCATAAGGGGACAGGGTTTCCCCGAGCAGTACTTC
TRBJ1-3	-	once	TRBV18	CASSATNRISGNTIYF	TGTGCCAGCTCTGCTACGAACAGGATCTCTGGAAACACCATATATTTT
TRBJ1-3	TRBD1	-	TRBV9	CASSATTGGVGNTIYF	TGTGCCAGCAGCGCCACGACAGGGGGCGTCGGAAACACCATATATTTT
TRBJ2-2	-	-	TRBV9	CASSAFRLVPTGELFF	TGTGCCAGCAGCGCGTTCAGACTAGTCCCAACCGGGGAGCTGTTTTTT
TRBJ2-7	TRBD1	-	TRBV14	CASSQAGTGGLEQYF	TGTGCCAGCAGCCAAGCCGGGACAGGGGGGCTCGAGCAGTACTTC
TRBJ2-2	TRBD2	-	TRBV27	CASSPVGGRTGELFF	TGTGCCAGCAGTCCGGTGGGCGGGAGGACCGGGGAGCTGTTTTTT
TRBJ1-2	TRBD1	-	TRBV6-1	CASSDGTGSFYGYTF	TGTGCCAGCAGTGATGGGACAGGCTCCTTTTATGGCTACACCTTC
TRBJ1-1	-	-	TRBV7-9	CASSLDGQGMRAFF	TGTGCCAGCAGCTTAGACGGTCAGGGGATGCGAGCTTTCTTT
TRBJ2-1	TRBD2	-	TRBV14	CASTPASGGNEQFF	TGTGCCAGCACCCCGGCTAGCGGGGGGAATGAGCAGTTCTTC
TRBJ2-7	TRBD2	-	TRBV6-5	CASRPGLGVYEQYF	TGTGCCAGCAGGCCGGGACTAGGGGTCTACGAGCAGTACTTC
TRBJ2-3	TRBD2	-	TRBV5-6	CASSLVGGGITDTQYF	TGTGCCAGCAGCTTGGTTGGCGGGGGGATCACAGATACGCAGTATTTT
TRBJ1-2	-	-	TRBV29-1	CSVLAEPTPTNYGYTF	TGCAGCGTTCTGGCAGAGCCGACTCCTACTAACTATGGCTACACCTTC
TRBJ1-1	-	once	TRBV2	CASRLEMNTEAFF	TGTGCCAGCAGACTGGAGATGAACACTGAAGCTTTCTTT
TRBJ2-7	-	-	TRBV2	CASMIPAISSSYEQYF	TGTGCCAGCATGATCCCCGCGATAAGTAGCTCCTACGAGCAGTACTTC
TRBJ2-7	TRBD1	once	TRBV7-2	CASSLARGLGYEQYF	TGTGCCAGCAGCTTAGCGAGGGGGCTGGGATACGAGCAGTACTTC
TRBJ1-3	-	-	TRBV6-5	CASSTDRFAGNTIYF	TGTGCCAGCAGTACAGACAGGTTTGCTGGAAACACCATATATTTT
TRBJ2-3	TRBD2	-	TRBV29-1	CSVGISGGANTQYF	TGCAGCGTTGGGATTAGCGGGGGGGCAAATACGCAGTATTTT
TRBJ1-2	TRBD1	-	TRBV5-1	CASSLVGQGGNGYTF	TGCGCCAGCAGCTTGGTAGGACAGGGTGGCAATGGCTACACCTTC
TRBJ2-1	-	-	TRBV6-6	CASSYSYGGIYNEQFF	TGTGCCAGCAGTTACTCGTACGGAGGGATCTACAATGAGCAGTTCTTC
TRBJ2-3	TRBD2	-	TRBV2	CASSDPLASGGAVGTDTQYF	TGTGCCAGCAGTGACCCTTTGGCTAGCGGGGGGGCGGTCGGCACAGATACGCAGTATTTT
TRBJ1-1	-	-	TRBV18	CASSSGNTEAFF	TGTGCCAGCTCATCAGGGAACACTGAAGCTTTCTTT
TRBJ2-3	-	-	TRBV5-4	CASSPGRGTDTQYF	TGTGCCAGCAGCCCCGGCAGGGGTACAGATACGCAGTATTTT
TRBJ2-7	TRBD1	-	TRBV9	CASSVGDRTYEQYF	TGTGCCAGCAGCGTAGGGGACAGAACCTACGAGCAGTACTTC
TRBJ1-3	-	-	TRBV5-1	CASSLSPGTTSGNTIYF	TGCGCCAGCAGCTTGTCTCCAGGAACCACCTCTGGAAACACCATATATTTT
TRBJ2-2	-	-	TRBV5-1	CASSLRSRGLTGELFF	TGCGCCAGCAGCTTGCGTTCCCGAGGACTCACCGGGGAGCTGTTTTTT
TRBJ1-2	-	once	TRBV12-5	CASGFPVGVKANYGYTF	TGTGCTAGTGGTTTCCCAGTGGGAGTCAAAGCTAACTATGGCTACACCTTC
TRBJ1-4	TRBD1	once	TRBV7-9	CAGGDRYEEKLFF	TGTGCCGGGGGGGACAGGTATGAAGAAAAACTGTTTTTT
TRBJ2-3	-	-	TRBV6-5	CASRIGAGKDTQYF	TGTGCCAGCAGGATAGGGGCAGGAAAAGATACGCAGTATTTT
TRBJ2-1	TRBD2	-	TRBV7-8	CASSAGGASYNEQFF	TGTGCCAGCAGCGCCGGGGGGGCGTCCTACAATGAGCAGTTCTTC